This TCR beta chain was captured by sequencing in a study of shared clonotypes between healthy human individuals. The CDR3 length is 16 residues. Germline CDR1 is SGHDN and CDR2 is FVKESK. Details on this clone: A junction boundary mismatches the germline segment, possibly from a read error.

Profiled with immunoSEQ multiplex PCR; TCRdb holds only in-frame clones, not every one. The repertoire holds about 2.4 million clones, with 85% to 95% as singletons. The sequenced sample consisted of naive CD4+ T cells sorted from blood. Subset described: CD45RA+ positively selected. The chain carries TRBV14 and TRBJ2-3; TRBD1 or TRBD2 may be the D gene (5 bases each). The receptor comes from a young man in good health. In DNA form, the CDR3 reads TGTGCCAGCTGCCAAATAAAGGGGAGTGTGACAGATACGCAGTATTTT. Encoded protein: CASCQIKGSVTDTQYF.